This T cell receptor (beta chain) was recorded in a study of OX40 agonist ivuxolimab in advanced cancers. Regarding the study as a whole: Averaged across samples, CD8+ T cells carried more expanded clones than CD4+ did. With doses of 0.1-3.0 mg/kg, partial responders showed among the lowest clonal expansion.

The protocol was immunoSEQ multiplex PCR, while the TCRdb copy is restricted to in-frame clones and leaves out a portion. Here the sample spans about 18,000 clones, 70% to 80% being singletons. Concerning this clone: Its specificity is unknown.

The sample in question was CD4+ or CD8+ T cells sorted from blood, obtained in a trial of the OX40 agonist ivuxolimab. This receptor was taken from an adult with an advanced solid tumor such as melanoma, head and neck, liver or kidney cancer.

CDR3 sequence: CASSELVPDTQYF. The CDR3 nucleotides are TGCGCCAGCAGTGAGTTGGTTCCAGATACGCAGTATTTT. V is TRBV10-2 and J is TRBJ2-3; D is unclear. V lost 1 base and J lost 4, with 6 bases in between. CDR1 is WSHSY, CDR2 SAAADI, per germline. The CDR3 length is 13 residues.